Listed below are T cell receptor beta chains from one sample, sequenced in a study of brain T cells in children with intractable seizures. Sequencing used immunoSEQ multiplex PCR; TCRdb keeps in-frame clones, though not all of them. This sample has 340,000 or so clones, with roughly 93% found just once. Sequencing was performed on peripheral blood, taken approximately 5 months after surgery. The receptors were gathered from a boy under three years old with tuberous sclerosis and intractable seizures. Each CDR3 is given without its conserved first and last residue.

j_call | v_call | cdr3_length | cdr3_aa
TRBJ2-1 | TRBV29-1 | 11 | SVEDRQNNEQF
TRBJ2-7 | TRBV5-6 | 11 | ASSLTSGDEQY
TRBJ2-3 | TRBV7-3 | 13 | ASSPWGSRTDTQY
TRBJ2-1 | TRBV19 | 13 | ASSIELAGYNEQF
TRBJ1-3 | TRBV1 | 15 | TSSPGRRNLPGNTIY
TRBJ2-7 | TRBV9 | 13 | ASSVAPGPSYEQY
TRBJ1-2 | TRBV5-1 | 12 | ASSIVSGHQGYT
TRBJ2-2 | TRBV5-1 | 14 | ASSLGTGTNTGELF
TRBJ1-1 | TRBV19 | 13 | ASSITPQTNTEAF
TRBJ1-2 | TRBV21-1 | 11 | ASRFRVGYGYT
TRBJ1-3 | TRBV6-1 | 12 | ASSEKGAGNTIY
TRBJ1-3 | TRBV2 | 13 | ASSQQHISGNTIY
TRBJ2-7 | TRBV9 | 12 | ASSVASGGYEQY
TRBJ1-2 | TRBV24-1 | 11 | ATSPGQLAGYT
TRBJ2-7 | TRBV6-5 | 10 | TSRGYHYEQY
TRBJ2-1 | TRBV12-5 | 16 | ASGSTWSGGSSYNEQF
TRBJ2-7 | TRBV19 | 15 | ASSFRRTSGGSYEQY
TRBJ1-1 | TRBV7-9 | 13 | ASSSDRTMNTEAF
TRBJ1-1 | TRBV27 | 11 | ASSFTQGATAF
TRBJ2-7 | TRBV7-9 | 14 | ASSLRGGPRFSEQY
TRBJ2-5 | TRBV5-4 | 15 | ASSLEGRGVTTETQY
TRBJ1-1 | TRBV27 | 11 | ASSSGVGTEAF
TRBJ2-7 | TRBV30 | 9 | AWSEYQGEY
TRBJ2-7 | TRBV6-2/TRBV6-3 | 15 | ASSYSRDIWSSYEQY
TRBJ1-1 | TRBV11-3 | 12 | AGSLEGARTEAF
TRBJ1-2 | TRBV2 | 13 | ASTGQRQGDYGYT
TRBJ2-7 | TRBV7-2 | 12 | ASSFPDRVYEQY
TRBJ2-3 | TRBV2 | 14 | ASSEGWTGPTDTQY
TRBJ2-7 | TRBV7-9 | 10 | ATRAAPYEQY
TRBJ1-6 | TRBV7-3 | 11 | ASSLQGASPLH
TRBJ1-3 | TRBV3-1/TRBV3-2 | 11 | ASSQSEGNTIY
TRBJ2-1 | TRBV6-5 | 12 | ASSWTGEHNEQF
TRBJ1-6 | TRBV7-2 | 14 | ASSLDGTGKNSPLH
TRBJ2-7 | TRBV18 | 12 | ASSPLGQPYEQY
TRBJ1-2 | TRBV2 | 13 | ASRGIQDSYYGYT
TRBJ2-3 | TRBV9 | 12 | ASSVESLGDTQY
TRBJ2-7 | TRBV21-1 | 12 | ASSPPRFLNEQY
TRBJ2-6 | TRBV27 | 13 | ASSMMSSGANVLT
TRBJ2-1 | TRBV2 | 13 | ASSETRQGINEQF
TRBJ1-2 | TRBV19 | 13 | ASSERQGNRLGYT
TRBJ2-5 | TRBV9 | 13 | ASSHQGGKKETQY
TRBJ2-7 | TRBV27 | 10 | ASGRALREQY
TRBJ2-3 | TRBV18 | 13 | ASSVSSVTGDTQY
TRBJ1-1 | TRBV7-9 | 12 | ASRPTRDKAEAF
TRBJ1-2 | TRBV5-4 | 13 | ASSLGTVRAYGYT
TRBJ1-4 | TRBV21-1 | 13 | ASSKPGHINEKLF
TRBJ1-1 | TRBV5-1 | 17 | ASRSGTGWSLGVNTEAF
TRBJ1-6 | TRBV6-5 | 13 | ASSQEKPLNSPLH
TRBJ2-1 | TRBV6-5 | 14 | ASSYGAGVGYNEQF
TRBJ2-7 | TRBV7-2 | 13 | ASSSSGRLYYEQY
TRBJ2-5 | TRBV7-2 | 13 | ASSPLAGVVGTQY
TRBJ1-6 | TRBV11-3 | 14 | ASSFDGTGLNSPLH
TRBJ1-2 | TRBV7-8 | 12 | ASSSQIQGAGYT
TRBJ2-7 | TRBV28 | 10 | ASSLTDFYQY
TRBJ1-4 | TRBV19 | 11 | ATRDTTNEKLF